A single T cell receptor (beta chain) is shown here with its context. What it binds is not known. Naive CD4+ cells had CD25+ Tregs removed. Using its own MiXCR run on the 5' RACE reads, TCRdb lists one record per CDR3 protein. This sample has about 8,200 distinct CDR3 sequences, with roughly two thirds found just once. This CDR3 has 13 amino acids. The germline gives CDR1 SGDLS, CDR2 YYNGEE. Deletions cut 0 bases from V and 6 bases from J, with 10 bases between. Study-wide findings and caveats: Whole repertoires were not studied in the larger cohort, only one V-J beta rearrangement. In terms of TCR gene usage, tumor memory CD4+ T cells clustered together with blood and lymph node memory CD4+ cells, as well as with lymph node naive CD4+ cells. Tumor-infiltrating Treg TCR alpha and beta sequences overlapped most with tumor naive CD4+ T cells, then blood naive.

The specimen sequenced was tumor-infiltrating naive CD4+ T cells sorted from the breast tumor. Regarding subset: naive CD4+ T cells, CD4+CD45RA+CD25-. The chain links TRBV9 to TRBJ2-7; TRBD2 might be the D (5 bases). The sequence was collected from a female donor with breast cancer. CDR3 sequence (DNA): TGTGCCAGCAGCGTAGACGAGGGCTCCGAGCAGTACTTC. Translation gives CASSVDEGSEQYF. The full variable domain, in which reference TRBV9 and TRBJ2-7 provide the parts outside the CDR3, is DSGVTQTPKHLITATGQRVTLRCSPRSGDLSVYWYQQSLDQGLQFLIQYYNGEERAKGNILERFSAQQFPDLHSELNLSSLELGDSALYFCASSVDEGSEQYFGPGTRLTVT.